The clone carrying this T cell receptor (beta chain) was counted between two and nine times. The antigen is not known. For TCR beta, libraries came from quantitative 5'-RACE with molecular barcodes. TCRdb re-analysed the 5' RACE reads in MiXCR, keeping a single row per CDR3 protein. In the table there are 200,000 to 250,000 distinct CDR3 sequences, over 9.5% of which are singletons. Germline loops: CDR1 SGHVS, CDR2 FNYEAQ. This CDR3 has 14 residues. After removal of 4 bases from V and 3 bases from J, the junction contained 6 bases not matched to a gene. The sample originates from a study of CD8 T cells in ankylosing spondylitis. Study results and limitations: Disease-linked clones bore a CD8+ phenotype, appearing relatively rarely in peripheral blood. A subset of motif variants has previously been described in the synovial fluid and blood of reactive arthritis. Significant enrichment of disease-linked clones was reported in matched ankylosing spondylitis synovial fluid.

The receptor was isolated from a male donor with ankylosing spondylitis or in good health (not recorded which). Specimen: blood, either unsorted or a sorted T cell fraction (not recorded which). This chain links TRBV7-6 with TRBJ2-7; 7 nucleotides line up with TRBD1. For the CDR3, the DNA is TGTGCCAGCAGCTCCCGGGACAGTGACTACGAGCAGTACTTC. It translates to CASSSRDSDYEQYF.